The source of this T cell receptor beta chain is a study of technical replicates of blood from a handful of donors. The trim removed 4 bases at V and 3 bases at J, leaving 3 bases unmatched. This CDR3 has 14 amino acids. Looked up from germline, CDR1 is LNHDA and CDR2 is SQIVND (reference sequence). Libraries were prepared by immunoSEQ multiplex PCR; TCRdb keeps only in-frame clonotypes and omits some of them. The sample shows 75,000 to 85,000 clones, around four fifths of them seen only once. Sample: PBMCs. The TCR was taken from a human donor in good health. Some clones in this sample may be carry-over from other donors' samples. The V and J genes are TRBV19 and TRBJ2-1, with 7 bases aligning to TRBD2. The CDR3 reads CASSRGGDYNEQFF. The CDR3 DNA sequence: TGTGCCAGTAGTAGGGGGGGGGACTACAATGAGCAGTTCTTC.